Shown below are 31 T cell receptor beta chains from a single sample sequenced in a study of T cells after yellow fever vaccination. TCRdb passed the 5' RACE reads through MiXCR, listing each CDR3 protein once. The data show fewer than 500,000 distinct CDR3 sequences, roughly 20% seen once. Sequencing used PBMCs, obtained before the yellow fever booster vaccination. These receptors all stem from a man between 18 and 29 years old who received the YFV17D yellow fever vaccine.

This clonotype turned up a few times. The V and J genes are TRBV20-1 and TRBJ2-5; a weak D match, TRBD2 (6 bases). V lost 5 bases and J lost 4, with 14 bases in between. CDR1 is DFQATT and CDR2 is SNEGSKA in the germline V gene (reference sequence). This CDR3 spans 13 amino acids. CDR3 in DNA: TGCAGTGCTCCATCAGCGGGCCGAGAGACCCAGTACTTC. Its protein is CSAPSAGRETQYF.

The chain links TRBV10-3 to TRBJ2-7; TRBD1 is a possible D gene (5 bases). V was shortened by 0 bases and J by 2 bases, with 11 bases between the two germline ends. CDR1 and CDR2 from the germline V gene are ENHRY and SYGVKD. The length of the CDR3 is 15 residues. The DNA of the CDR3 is TGTGCCATCAGTGAGTCAAGGGGCTCCCCCTACGAGCAGTACTTC. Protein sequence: CAISESRGSPYEQYF.

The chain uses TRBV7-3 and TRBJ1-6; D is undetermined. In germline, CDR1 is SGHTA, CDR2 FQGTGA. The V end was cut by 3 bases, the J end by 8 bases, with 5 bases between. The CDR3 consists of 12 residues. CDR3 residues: CASSFEYSPLHF. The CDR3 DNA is TGTGCCAGCAGCTTCGAGTATTCACCCCTCCACTTT. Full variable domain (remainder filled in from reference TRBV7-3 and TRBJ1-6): GAGVSQTPSNKVTEKGKYVELRCDPISGHTALYWYRQSLGQGPEFLIYFQGTGAADDSGLPNDRFFAVRPEGSVSTLKIQRTERGDSAVYLCASSFEYSPLHFGNGTRLTVT.

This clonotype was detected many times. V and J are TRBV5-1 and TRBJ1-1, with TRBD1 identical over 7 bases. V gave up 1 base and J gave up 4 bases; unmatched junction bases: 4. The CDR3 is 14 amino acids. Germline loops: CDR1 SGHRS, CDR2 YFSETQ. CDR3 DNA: TGCGCCAGCAGCTTGCAGGGGGGCAGCACTGAAGCTTTCTTT. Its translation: CASSLQGGSTEAFF.

Written as DNA, the CDR3 is TGTGCCAGCAGCCAAGCAGAGGGCCAAGAGACCCAGTACTTC. Translating gives CASSQAEGQETQYF. This chain joins TRBV4-2 and TRBJ2-5; TRBD2 might be the D (5 bases). With 1 base removed from V and 1 base from J, the gap between germline ends came to 7 bases. The germline gives CDR1 LGHNA, CDR2 YNFKEQ. The CDR3 is made up of 14 amino acids.

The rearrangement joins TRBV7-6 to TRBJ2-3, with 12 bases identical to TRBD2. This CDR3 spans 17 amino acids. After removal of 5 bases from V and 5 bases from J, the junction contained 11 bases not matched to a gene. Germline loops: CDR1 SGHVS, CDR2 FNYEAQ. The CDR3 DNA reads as TGTGCCAGCAGCGTACTAGCGGGGGGCCCCCGCGAAGATACGCAGTATTTT. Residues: CASSVLAGGPREDTQYF.

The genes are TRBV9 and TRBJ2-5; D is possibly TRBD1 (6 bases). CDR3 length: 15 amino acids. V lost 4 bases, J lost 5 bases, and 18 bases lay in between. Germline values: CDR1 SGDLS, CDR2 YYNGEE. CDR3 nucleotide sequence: TGTGCCAGCAGCCCAGGGGAAGGCTCTCGGGAGACCCAGTACTTC. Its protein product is CASSPGEGSRETQYF.

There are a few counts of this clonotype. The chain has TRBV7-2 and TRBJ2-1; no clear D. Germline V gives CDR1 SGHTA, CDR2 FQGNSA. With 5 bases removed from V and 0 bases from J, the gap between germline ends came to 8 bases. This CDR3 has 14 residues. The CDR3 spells CASSPQSSYNEQFF. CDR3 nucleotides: TGTGCCAGCAGCCCACAGAGCTCCTACAATGAGCAGTTCTTC.

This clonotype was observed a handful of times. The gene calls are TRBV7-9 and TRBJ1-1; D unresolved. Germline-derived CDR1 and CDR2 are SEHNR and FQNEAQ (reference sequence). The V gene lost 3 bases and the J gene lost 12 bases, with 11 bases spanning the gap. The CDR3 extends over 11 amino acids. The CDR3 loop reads CASSLVVESFF. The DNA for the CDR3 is TGTGCCAGCAGCTTGGTGGTGGAGTCTTTCTTT.

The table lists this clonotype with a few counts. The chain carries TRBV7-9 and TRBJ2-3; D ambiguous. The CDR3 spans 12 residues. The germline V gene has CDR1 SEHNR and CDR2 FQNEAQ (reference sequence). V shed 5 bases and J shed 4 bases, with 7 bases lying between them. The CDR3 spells CASSENADTQYF. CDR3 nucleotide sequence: TGTGCCAGCAGCGAGAATGCAGATACGCAGTATTTT. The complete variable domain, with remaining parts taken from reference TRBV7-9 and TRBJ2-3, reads DTGVSQNPRHKITKRGQNVTFRCDPISEHNRLYWYRQTLGQGPEFLTYFQNEAQLEKSRLLSDRFSAERPKGSFSTLEIQRTEQGDSAMYLCASSENADTQYFGPGTRLTVL.

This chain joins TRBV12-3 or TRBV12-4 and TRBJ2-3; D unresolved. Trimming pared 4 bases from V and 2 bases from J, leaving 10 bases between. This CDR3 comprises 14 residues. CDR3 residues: CASSSDGYTDTQYF. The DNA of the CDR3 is TGTGCCAGCAGTTCCGACGGGTACACAGATACGCAGTATTTT.

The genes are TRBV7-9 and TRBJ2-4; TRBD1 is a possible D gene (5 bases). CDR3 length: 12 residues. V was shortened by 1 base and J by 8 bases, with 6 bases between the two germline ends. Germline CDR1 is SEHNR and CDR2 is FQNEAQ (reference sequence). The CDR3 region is CASSLDRHIQYF. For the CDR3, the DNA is TGTGCCAGCAGCTTAGACAGGCACATTCAGTACTTC.

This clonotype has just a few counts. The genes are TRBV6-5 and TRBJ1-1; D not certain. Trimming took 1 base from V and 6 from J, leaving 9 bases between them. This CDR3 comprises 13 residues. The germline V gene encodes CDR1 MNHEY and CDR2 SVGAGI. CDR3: CASSYYPSSEAFF. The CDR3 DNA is TGTGCCAGCAGTTACTATCCGTCCTCTGAAGCTTTCTTT.

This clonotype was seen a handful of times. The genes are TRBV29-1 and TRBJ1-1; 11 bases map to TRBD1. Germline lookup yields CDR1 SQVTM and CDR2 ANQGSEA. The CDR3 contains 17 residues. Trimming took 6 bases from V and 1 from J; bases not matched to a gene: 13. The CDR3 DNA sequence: TGCAGCGTCCCTACGGGTGGACAGGGGGCGAAGAACACTGAAGCTTTCTTT. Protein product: CSVPTGGQGAKNTEAFF.

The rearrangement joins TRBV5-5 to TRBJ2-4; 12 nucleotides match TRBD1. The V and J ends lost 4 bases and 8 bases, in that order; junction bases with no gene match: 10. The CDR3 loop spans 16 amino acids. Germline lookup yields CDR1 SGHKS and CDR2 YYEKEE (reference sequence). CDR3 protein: CASSPGTGGARYIQYF. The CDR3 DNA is TGTGCCAGCAGCCCAGGGACAGGGGGCGCGAGATACATTCAGTACTTC.

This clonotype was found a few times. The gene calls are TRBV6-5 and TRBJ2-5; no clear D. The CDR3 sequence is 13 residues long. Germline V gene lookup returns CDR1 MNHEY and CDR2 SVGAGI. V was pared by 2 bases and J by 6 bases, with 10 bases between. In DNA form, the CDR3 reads TGTGCCAGCAGTTACGTTGACGCGAAGACCCAGTACTTC. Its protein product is CASSYVDAKTQYF.

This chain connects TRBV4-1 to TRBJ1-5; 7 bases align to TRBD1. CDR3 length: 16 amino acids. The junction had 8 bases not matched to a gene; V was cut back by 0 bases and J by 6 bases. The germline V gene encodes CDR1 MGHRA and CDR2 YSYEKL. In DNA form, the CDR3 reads TGCGCCAGCAGCCAAGATCCGTACAGGGGTAGTCAGCCCCAGCATTTT. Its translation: CASSQDPYRGSQPQHF.

The CDR3 region has the DNA TGCAGTGCTGGGCGGTTAAAAGAGACCCAGTACTTC. Amino acids: CSAGRLKETQYF. V is TRBV20-1 and J is TRBJ2-5; the D is unclear. The CDR3 sequence is 12 residues long. CDR1 is DFQATT, CDR2 SNEGSKA, per germline (reference sequence). Between the trimmed V and J ends, which lost 5 bases and 3 bases, there was a span of 10 bases.

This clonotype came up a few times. The CDR3 protein is CASSYTSGGRETQYF. In nucleotides, the CDR3 is TGTGCCAGCAGTTACACTTCCGGGGGGCGAGAGACCCAGTACTTC. This chain links TRBV6-2 or TRBV6-3 with TRBJ2-5; maybe TRBD2 (7 bases). The CDR3 runs to 15 residues. V shed 2 bases and J shed 4 bases, with 14 bases lying between them. In germline, CDR1 is MNHEY, CDR2 SVGEGT.

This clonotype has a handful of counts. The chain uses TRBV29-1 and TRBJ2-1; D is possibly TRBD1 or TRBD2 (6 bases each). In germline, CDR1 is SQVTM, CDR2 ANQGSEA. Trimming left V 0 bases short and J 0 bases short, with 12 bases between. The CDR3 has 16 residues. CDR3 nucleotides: TGCAGCGTTGAAGATCTTGAGGGGGGCTCCTACAATGAGCAGTTCTTC. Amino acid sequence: CSVEDLEGGSYNEQFF.

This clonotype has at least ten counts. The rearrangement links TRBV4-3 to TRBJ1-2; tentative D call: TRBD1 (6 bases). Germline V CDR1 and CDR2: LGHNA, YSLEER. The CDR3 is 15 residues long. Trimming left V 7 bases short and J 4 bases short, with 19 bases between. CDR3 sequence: CASTRQAGDSYGYTF. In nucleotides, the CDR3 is TGCGCCAGCACCCGGCAGGCAGGGGACTCCTATGGCTACACCTTC.

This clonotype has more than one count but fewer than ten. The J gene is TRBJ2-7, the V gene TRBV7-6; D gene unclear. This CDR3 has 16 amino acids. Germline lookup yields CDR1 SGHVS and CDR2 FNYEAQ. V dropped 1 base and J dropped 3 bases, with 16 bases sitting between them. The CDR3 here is CASSLEILGSGYEQYF. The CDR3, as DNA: TGTGCCAGCAGCTTAGAGATCCTGGGGTCGGGCTACGAGCAGTACTTC.

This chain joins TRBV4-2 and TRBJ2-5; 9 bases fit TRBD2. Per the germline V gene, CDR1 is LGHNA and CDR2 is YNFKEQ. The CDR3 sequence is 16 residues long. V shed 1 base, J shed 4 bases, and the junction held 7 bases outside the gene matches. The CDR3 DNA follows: TGTGCCAGCAGCCAAGCGGCGGTAGCGGGGGTAGAGACCCAGTACTTC. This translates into CASSQAAVAGVETQYF.

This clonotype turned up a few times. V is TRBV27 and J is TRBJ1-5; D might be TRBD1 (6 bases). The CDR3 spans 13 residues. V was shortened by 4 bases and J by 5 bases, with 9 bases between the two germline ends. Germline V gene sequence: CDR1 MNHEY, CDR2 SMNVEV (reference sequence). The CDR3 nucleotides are TGTGCCAGCAGTTGGGGGCCGGATCAGCCCCAGCATTTT. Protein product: CASSWGPDQPQHF.

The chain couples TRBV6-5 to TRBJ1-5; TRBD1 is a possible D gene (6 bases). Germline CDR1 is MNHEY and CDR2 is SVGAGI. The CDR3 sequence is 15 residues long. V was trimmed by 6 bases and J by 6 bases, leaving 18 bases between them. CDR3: CASRPEGGDFQPQHF. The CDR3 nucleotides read TGTGCCAGCAGACCCGAGGGGGGGGACTTTCAGCCCCAGCATTTT.

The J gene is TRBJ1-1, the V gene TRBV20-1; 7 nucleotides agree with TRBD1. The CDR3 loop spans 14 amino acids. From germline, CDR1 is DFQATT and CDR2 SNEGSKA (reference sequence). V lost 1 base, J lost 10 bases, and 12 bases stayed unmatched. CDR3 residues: CSARGGTELSVAFF. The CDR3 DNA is TGCAGTGCTAGAGGAGGGACAGAACTTTCGGTAGCTTTCTTT.

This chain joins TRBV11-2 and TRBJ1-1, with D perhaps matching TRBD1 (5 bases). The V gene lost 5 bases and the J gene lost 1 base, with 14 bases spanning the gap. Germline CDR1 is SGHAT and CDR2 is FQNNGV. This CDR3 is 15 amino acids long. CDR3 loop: CASSPRRGQNTEAFF. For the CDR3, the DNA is TGTGCCAGCAGCCCGCGAAGGGGTCAGAACACTGAAGCTTTCTTT.

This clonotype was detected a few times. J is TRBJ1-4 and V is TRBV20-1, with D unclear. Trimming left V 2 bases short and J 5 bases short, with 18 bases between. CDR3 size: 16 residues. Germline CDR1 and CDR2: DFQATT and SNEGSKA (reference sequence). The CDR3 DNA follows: TGCAGTGCTAGAAACTTCCGTTCGACGGCAAATGAAAAACTGTTTTTT. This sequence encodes CSARNFRSTANEKLFF.

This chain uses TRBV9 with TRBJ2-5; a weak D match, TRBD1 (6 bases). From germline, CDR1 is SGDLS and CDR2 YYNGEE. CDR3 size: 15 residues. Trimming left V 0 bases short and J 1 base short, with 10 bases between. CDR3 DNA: TGTGCCAGCAGCGTAGACACAGGGCCCCAAGAGACCCAGTACTTC. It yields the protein CASSVDTGPQETQYF.

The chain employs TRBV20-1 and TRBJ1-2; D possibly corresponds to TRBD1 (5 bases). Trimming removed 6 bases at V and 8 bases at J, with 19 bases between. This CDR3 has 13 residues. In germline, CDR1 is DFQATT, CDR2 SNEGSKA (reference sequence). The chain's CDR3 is CSARVPGNLGYTF. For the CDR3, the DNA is TGCAGTGCCCGAGTCCCAGGGAACTTGGGCTACACCTTC.

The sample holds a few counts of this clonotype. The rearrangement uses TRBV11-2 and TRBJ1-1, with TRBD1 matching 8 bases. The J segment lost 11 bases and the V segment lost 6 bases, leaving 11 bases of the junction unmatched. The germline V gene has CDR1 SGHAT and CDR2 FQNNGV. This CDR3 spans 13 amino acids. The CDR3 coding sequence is TGTGCCAGCAGTTTCAGGGGGCTAGGGCGGGCTTTCTTT. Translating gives CASSFRGLGRAFF.